A selection of T cell receptor beta chains follows, all from one sample in a study of T cells after yellow fever vaccination. One entry per CDR3 protein, called by TCRdb with MiXCR from the 5' RACE reads. The sample records 450,000 to 650,000 distinct CDR3 sequences, about 13% being singletons. The input for sequencing was PBMCs, taken on the day of the yellow fever booster vaccination. The receptor set was obtained from a man younger than 45 who received the YFV17D yellow fever vaccine. CDR3s include the opening cysteine and the closing phenylalanine or tryptophan. Fields, in order: J gene, clone size, D gene, V gene, CDR3 protein, CDR3 DNA. D genes are given only for firm matches. A row's size may be missing; if present it is once, few, many or a size class.

j_gene: TRBJ2-1
abundance: NA
d_gene: TRBD1
v_gene: TRBV27
CDR3aa: CASSPVIDRGEYNEQFF
CDR3nt: TGTGCCAGCAGTCCGGTCATCGACAGGGGGGAATACAATGAGCAGTTCTTC

j_gene: TRBJ2-3
abundance: few
d_gene: NA
v_gene: TRBV27
CDR3aa: CASAGTSLADTQYF
CDR3nt: TGTGCCAGCGCGGGAACTAGTCTGGCAGATACGCAGTATTTT

j_gene: TRBJ2-6
abundance: few
d_gene: NA
v_gene: TRBV4-2
CDR3aa: CASSQDSGGAFAGANVLTF
CDR3nt: TGTGCCAGCAGCCAAGATTCTGGCGGGGCGTTCGCTGGGGCCAACGTCCTGACTTTC

j_gene: TRBJ2-1
abundance: few
d_gene: TRBD1
v_gene: TRBV3-1
CDR3aa: CASSHSGRFSRDRGRYEQFF
CDR3nt: TGTGCCAGCAGCCATTCGGGTCGGTTTTCCCGAGACAGGGGGCGGTATGAGCAGTTCTTC

j_gene: TRBJ1-2
abundance: few
d_gene: NA
v_gene: TRBV4-3
CDR3aa: CASSLQGFSGYTF
CDR3nt: TGCGCCAGCAGCCTTCAGGGTTTTTCCGGCTACACCTTC

j_gene: TRBJ2-1
abundance: once
d_gene: NA
v_gene: TRBV4-3
CDR3aa: CASSQEQYNEQFF
CDR3nt: TGCGCCAGCAGCCAAGAGCAGTACAATGAGCAGTTCTTC

j_gene: TRBJ2-2
abundance: many
d_gene: NA
v_gene: TRBV5-1
CDR3aa: CASSLDLNTGELFF
CDR3nt: TGTGCCAGCAGCTTAGATCTCAACACCGGGGAGCTGTTTTTT

j_gene: TRBJ1-4
abundance: few
d_gene: NA
v_gene: TRBV29-1
CDR3aa: CSAGGRYLEKLFF
CDR3nt: TGCAGCGCTGGCGGGAGGTACTTAGAAAAACTGTTTTTT

j_gene: TRBJ2-7
abundance: NA
d_gene: NA
v_gene: TRBV27
CDR3aa: CASSLFMGSSYEQYF
CDR3nt: TGTGCCAGCAGTCTCTTCATGGGGAGCTCCTACGAGCAGTACTTC

j_gene: TRBJ2-3
abundance: NA
d_gene: NA
v_gene: TRBV7-2
CDR3aa: CASSPSGSFTDTQYF
CDR3nt: TGTGCCAGCAGCCCCTCCGGGTCCTTCACAGATACGCAGTATTTT

j_gene: TRBJ2-7
abundance: NA
d_gene: TRBD1
v_gene: TRBV19
CDR3aa: CASSPGTAAAYEQYF
CDR3nt: TGTGCCAGTAGCCCGGGGACAGCTGCCGCCTACGAGCAGTACTTC